What follows is one TCR beta chain and its context. Its antigen is unidentified. This entry belongs to a study of PD-L1 blockade in urothelial cancer. Study-level information: The analyses of blood took place 3 weeks (second dose) and 6 weeks after treatment start.

Study-wide results and limits: Clones that were tumor-associated expanded more in the blood of durable-benefit patients at 3 weeks.

PCRs each included synthetic TCR analog templates spiked in. The method was immunoSEQ multiplex PCR; TCRdb's version includes in-frame clones alone and lacks a portion of them. The sample lists approximately 79,000 clones, approximately 80% occurring once. The V gene's germline CDR1 is LGHNA and CDR2 YSLEER. Trimming left V 4 bases short and J 4 bases short, with 10 bases between. The CDR3 contains 13 residues. Time point denoted: pretreatment peripheral blood. The clonotype comes from a middle-aged man with urothelial cancer. Here the sequenced sample was PBMCs, taken around atezolizumab (anti-PD-L1) treatment. The rearrangement joins TRBV4-3 to TRBJ1-1; unclear D gene. The DNA for the CDR3 is TGCGCCAGCAGCCTCCGACAAGCCACTGAAGCTTTCTTT. Translating it yields CASSLRQATEAFF.